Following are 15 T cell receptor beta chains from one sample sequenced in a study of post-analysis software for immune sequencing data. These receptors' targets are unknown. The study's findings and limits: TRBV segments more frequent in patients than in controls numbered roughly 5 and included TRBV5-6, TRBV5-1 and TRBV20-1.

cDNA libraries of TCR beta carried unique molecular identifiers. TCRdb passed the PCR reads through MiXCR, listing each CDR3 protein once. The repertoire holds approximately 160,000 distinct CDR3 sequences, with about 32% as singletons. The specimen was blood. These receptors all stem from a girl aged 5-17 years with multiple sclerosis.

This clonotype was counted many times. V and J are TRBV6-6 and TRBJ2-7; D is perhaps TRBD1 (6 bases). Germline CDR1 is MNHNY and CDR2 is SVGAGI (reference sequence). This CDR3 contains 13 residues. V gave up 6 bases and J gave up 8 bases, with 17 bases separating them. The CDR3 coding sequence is TGTGCCAGCAGCCTAGGGACAACCGACAAGCAGTACTTC. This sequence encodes CASSLGTTDKQYF.

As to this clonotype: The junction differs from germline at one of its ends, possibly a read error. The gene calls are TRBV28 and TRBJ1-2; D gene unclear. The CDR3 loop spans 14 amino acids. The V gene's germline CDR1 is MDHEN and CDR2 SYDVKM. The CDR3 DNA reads TGTGCCAGCAGTCCCCCAGGCGGTACCTATGGCTGCACCTTC. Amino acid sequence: CASSPPGGTYGCTF.

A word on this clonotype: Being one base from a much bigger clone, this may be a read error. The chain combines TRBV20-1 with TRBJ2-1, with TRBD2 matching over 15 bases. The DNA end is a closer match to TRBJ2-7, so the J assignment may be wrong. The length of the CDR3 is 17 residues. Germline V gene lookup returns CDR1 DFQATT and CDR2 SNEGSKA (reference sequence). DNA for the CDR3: TGCAGTGCTGTCGGACTAGCGGGAGGGGGAACCTACAATGAGCAGTACTTC. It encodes CSAVGLAGGGTYNEQYF.

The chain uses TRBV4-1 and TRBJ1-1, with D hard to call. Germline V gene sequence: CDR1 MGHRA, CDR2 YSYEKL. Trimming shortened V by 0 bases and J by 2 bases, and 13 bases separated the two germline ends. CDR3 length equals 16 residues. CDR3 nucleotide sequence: TGCGCCAGCAGCCAAGAGAAAAGGGTCTCTAACACTGAAGCTTTCTTT. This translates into CASSQEKRVSNTEAFF.

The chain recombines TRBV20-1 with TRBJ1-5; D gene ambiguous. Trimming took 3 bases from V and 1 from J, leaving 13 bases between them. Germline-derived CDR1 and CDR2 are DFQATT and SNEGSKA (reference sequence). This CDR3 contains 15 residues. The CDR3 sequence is CSASSVGQSNQPQHF. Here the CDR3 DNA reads TGCAGTGCTAGCTCAGTCGGTCAGAGCAATCAGCCCCAGCATTTT.

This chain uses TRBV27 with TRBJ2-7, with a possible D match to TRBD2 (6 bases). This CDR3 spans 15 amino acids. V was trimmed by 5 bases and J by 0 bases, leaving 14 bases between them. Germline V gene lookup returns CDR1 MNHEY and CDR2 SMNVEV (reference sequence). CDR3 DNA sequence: TGTGCCAGCAGTACTAGCAACCGGGGCTCCTACGAGCAGTACTTC. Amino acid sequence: CASSTSNRGSYEQYF.

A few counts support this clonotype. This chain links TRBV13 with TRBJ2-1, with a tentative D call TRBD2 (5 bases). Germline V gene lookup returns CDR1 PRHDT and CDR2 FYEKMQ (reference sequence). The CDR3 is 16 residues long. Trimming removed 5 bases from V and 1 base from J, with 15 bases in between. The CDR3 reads CASSLRGPSSYNEQFF. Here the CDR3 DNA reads TGTGCCAGCAGCCTTCGAGGGCCTTCGTCCTACAATGAGCAGTTCTTC.

The chain's CDR3 is CASGLGGRDGEAFF. DNA of the CDR3: TGTGCCAGCGGGCTTGGGGGGCGCGACGGTGAAGCTTTCTTT. The rearrangement links TRBV6-6 to TRBJ1-1; D is perhaps TRBD1 (6 bases). The CDR3 covers 14 residues. V shed 8 bases and J shed 7 bases, with 20 bases lying between them. Germline CDR1 reads MNHNY; CDR2 reads SVGAGI (reference sequence).

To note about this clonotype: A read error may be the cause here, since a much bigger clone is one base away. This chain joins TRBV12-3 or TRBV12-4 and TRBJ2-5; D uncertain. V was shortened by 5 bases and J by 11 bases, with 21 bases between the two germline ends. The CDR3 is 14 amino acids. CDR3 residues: CASSVGLRPHEQYF. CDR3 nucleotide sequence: TGTGCCAGCAGTGTGGGCCTACGCCCCCATGAGCAGTACTTC.

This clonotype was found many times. The CDR3 region has the DNA TGTGCCAGCAGCTTAGCGCCGAGAAAAAACTACGAGCAGTACTTC. As protein: CASSLAPRKNYEQYF. This chain joins TRBV7-6 and TRBJ2-7; D is unclear. The CDR3 length is 15 residues. The ends were cut back, 0 bases at V and 3 bases at J, with 12 bases in the middle. The germline V gene encodes CDR1 SGHVS and CDR2 FNYEAQ.

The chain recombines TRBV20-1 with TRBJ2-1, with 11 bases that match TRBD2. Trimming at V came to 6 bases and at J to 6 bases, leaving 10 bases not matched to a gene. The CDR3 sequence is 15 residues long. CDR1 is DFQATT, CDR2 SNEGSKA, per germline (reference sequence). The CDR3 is CSAKDSGRACNEQFF. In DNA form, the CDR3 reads TGCAGTGCCAAAGATAGCGGGAGGGCCTGCAATGAGCAGTTCTTC.

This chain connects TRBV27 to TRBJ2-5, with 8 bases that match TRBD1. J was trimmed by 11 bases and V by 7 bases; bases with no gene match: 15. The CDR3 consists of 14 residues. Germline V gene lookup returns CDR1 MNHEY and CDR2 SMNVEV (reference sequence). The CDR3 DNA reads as TGTGCCAGCAAACCGGGACAGGCTAATCCGGAGCAGTACTTC. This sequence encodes CASKPGQANPEQYF.

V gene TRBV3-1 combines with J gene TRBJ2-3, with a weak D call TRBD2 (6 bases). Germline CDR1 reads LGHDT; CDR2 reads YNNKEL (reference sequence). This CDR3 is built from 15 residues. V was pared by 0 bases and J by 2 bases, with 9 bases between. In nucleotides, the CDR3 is TGTGCCAGCAGCCAAGAGGCTAGCGACACAGATACGCAGTATTTT. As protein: CASSQEASDTDTQYF.

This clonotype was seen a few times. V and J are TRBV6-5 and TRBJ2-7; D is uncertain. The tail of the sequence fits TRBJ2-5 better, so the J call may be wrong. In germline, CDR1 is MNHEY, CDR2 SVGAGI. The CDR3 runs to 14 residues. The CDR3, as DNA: TGTGCCAGCAGTTACACCCCGGGTGCGGAGACCCAGTACTTC. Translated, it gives CASSYTPGAETQYF.

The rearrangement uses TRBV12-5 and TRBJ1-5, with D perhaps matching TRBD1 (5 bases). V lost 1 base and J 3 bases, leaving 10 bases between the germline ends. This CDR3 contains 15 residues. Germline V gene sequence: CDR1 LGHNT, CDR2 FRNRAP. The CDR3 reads CASGLGGSDNQPQHF. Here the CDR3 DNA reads TGTGCTAGTGGTTTGGGGGGGAGTGACAATCAGCCCCAGCATTTT.